This T cell receptor beta chain was identified in a study of shared clonotypes between healthy human individuals. Naive-designated CD8 cells lacked CD45RO, were positively enriched for CCR7, and omitted terminally differentiated effector memory CD45RA+ cells. Details on this clone: Its target is unknown.

Study-level points and caveats: Shared clonotypes across all four donors exceeded non-shared ones in generation probability.

Sequencing used immunoSEQ multiplex PCR; TCRdb keeps in-frame clones, though not all of them. The sample has about 2.1 million clones; roughly 95% are singletons. Germline V gene lookup returns CDR1 MGHRA and CDR2 YSYEKL. The CDR3 contains 17 residues. Trimming removed 0 bases at V and 0 bases at J, with 12 bases between. The source material was naive CD8+ T cells from PBMCs. The sequence was collected from a man in his late teens or twenties in good health. Some clones in this sample may be carry-over from other donors' samples. The J gene is TRBJ1-3, the V gene TRBV4-1, with D unclear. CDR3 coding DNA: TGCGCCAGCAGCCAAGATTGGGTTGTCCTCTCTGGAAACACCATATATTTT. Protein sequence: CASSQDWVVLSGNTIYF.